Shown below are 27 T cell receptor beta chains from a single sample sequenced in a study of vaccination and CD4 T cells after COVID-19. The Oncomine TCR Beta short-read assay generated sequence data from the DNA of cultured CD4+ T cells. TCRdb redid the calling of the PCR reads with MiXCR, one entry per CDR3 protein. Among fewer than 15,000 distinct CDR3 sequences, around 50% were seen once, and the ten largest hold approximately 25%. Antigens for these TCRs are unknown. Treatment reported: roughly 10-day PBMC culture with coronavirus spike peptide pools or control peptides (ViraFEST assay). Specimen: CD4+ T cells from blood, cultured in vitro. Source of these receptors: a human donor who had recovered from COVID-19.

In DNA, the CDR3 is TGTGCCAGCAGCCCTGCTGGCAGAAATCAGCCCCAGCATTTT. It encodes CASSPAGRNQPQHF. The chain is built from TRBV7-9 and TRBJ1-5; D gene uncertain. The CDR3 is 14 amino acids. V lost 5 bases and J 4 bases, leaving 12 bases between the germline ends. Germline V gene data show CDR1 as SEHNR and CDR2 as FQNEAQ (reference sequence).

The rearrangement uses TRBV6-5 and TRBJ2-5; weak D call: TRBD2 (5 bases). Trimming cost V 4 bases and J 4 bases, with 25 bases left between them. CDR3 length equals 18 residues. From germline, CDR1 is MNHEY and CDR2 SVGAGI. The CDR3 coding sequence is TGTGCCAGCAGTTCTCCCGCTTCCGGGAACCTCCGGGGAGAGACCCAGTACTTC. Encoded protein: CASSSPASGNLRGETQYF.

This clonotype was seen only once. The rearrangement joins TRBV7-2 to TRBJ1-2, with D unresolved. V dropped 5 bases and J dropped 8 bases, with 15 bases sitting between them. This CDR3 spans 13 amino acids. Germline CDR1 is SGHTA and CDR2 is FQGNSA. The CDR3 reads CASSLRTSSGYTF. The CDR3 DNA follows: TGTGCCAGCAGCCTACGTACCTCTAGCGGCTACACCTTC.

The chain couples TRBV7-9 to TRBJ1-5; D unresolved. This CDR3 has 15 residues. The germline V and J ends were trimmed by 5 bases and 4 bases, with 15 bases remaining between them. CDR1 and CDR2 (germline): SEHNR, FQNEAQ (reference sequence). The chain's CDR3 is CASSPPGSLNQPQHF. CDR3 DNA: TGTGCCAGCAGCCCCCCGGGGTCATTAAATCAGCCCCAGCATTTT.

This chain connects TRBV6-1 to TRBJ2-2; maybe TRBD2 (5 bases). The germline V and J ends were trimmed by 4 bases and 5 bases, with 14 bases remaining between them. The CDR3 is 15 amino acids. Germline V gene lookup returns CDR1 MNHNS and CDR2 SASEGT. CDR3 in DNA: TGTGCCAGCAGTGGAGGGAGAATGAGGACCGGGGAGCTGTTTTTT. Translating gives CASSGGRMRTGELFF.

V gene TRBV20-1 combines with J gene TRBJ2-1; D could derive from TRBD1 or TRBD2 (5 bases each). The germline V gene encodes CDR1 DFQATT and CDR2 SNEGSKA (reference sequence). This CDR3 has 16 residues. V lost 3 bases to trimming and J lost 1 base, with 16 bases between them. CDR3 in amino acids: CSASQRGVWSYNEQFF. As DNA, the CDR3 is TGCAGTGCTAGTCAGAGAGGGGTTTGGTCCTACAATGAGCAGTTCTTC.

This clonotype was seen only a few times. The gene calls are TRBV11-2 and TRBJ2-5, with D tentatively TRBD1 (6 bases). The CDR3 runs 15 residues. The V gene's germline CDR1 is SGHAT and CDR2 FQNNGV. Trimming removed 2 bases at V and 5 bases at J, with 15 bases between. The CDR3 here is CASSLFRLTGETQYF. CDR3 bases: TGTGCCAGCAGCTTATTTCGCCTAACAGGGGAGACCCAGTACTTC.

The table lists this clonotype with a few counts. V usage is TRBV9 and J usage is TRBJ2-3; D tentatively reads TRBD1 or TRBD2 (5 bases each). Germline V gives CDR1 SGDLS, CDR2 YYNGEE. V was cut by 2 bases and J by 6 bases, with 10 bases left in between. The CDR3 contains 13 residues. CDR3 loop: CASSVRWGDTQYF. Written as DNA, the CDR3 is TGTGCCAGCAGCGTGAGATGGGGGGATACGCAGTATTTT. The variable domain in full, completed from reference TRBV9 and TRBJ2-3, reads DSGVTQTPKHLITATGQRVTLRCSPRSGDLSVYWYQQSLDQGLQFLIQYYNGEERAKGNILERFSAQQFPDLHSELNLSSLELGDSALYFCASSVRWGDTQYFGPGTRLTVL.

CDR3 amino acids: CASSTGQGIYGYTF. CDR3 bases: TGTGCCAGCAGCACGGGACAGGGAATCTATGGCTACACCTTC. This chain links TRBV28 with TRBJ1-2, with 9 bases fitting TRBD1. CDR1 is MDHEN, CDR2 SYDVKM, per germline. With V trimmed by 6 bases and J by 4 bases, 6 bases remained unmatched. The CDR3 sequence is 14 residues long.

There are a few counts of this clonotype. J is TRBJ1-1 and V is TRBV19; 7 nucleotides agree with TRBD1. The germline V gene encodes CDR1 LNHDA and CDR2 SQIVND (reference sequence). V gave up 6 bases and J gave up 5 bases; unmatched junction bases: 6. CDR3 size: 13 residues. In DNA, the CDR3 is TGTGCCAGTAGAAGTGACAGGGCGACTGAAGCTTTCTTT. Amino acid sequence: CASRSDRATEAFF.

This clonotype has just a few counts. The chain is built from TRBV5-1 and TRBJ1-5; 8 bases fit TRBD1. V trimming: 0 bases; J trimming: 4 bases; junction bases outside the gene matches: 3. In germline, CDR1 is SGHRS, CDR2 YFSETQ. This CDR3 has 15 residues. DNA of the CDR3: TGCGCCAGCAGCTTGGCGGGACAGGCTAATCAGCCCCAGCATTTT. It codes for CASSLAGQANQPQHF.

The chain couples TRBV19 to TRBJ1-1, with D tentatively TRBD1 (6 bases). This CDR3 has 13 amino acids. The ends were cut back, 7 bases at V and 2 bases at J, with 11 bases in the middle. Germline V gene sequence: CDR1 LNHDA, CDR2 SQIVND (reference sequence). The CDR3 nucleotides read TGTGCCAGTAACAGACAGGCAAACACTGAAGCTTTCTTT. Residues: CASNRQANTEAFF.

The chain couples TRBV21-1 to TRBJ2-7; the tabulated D call, TRBD2, remains unverified against the DNA. TRBV21-1 has pseudogene status. CDR3 size: 16 residues. In nucleotides, the CDR3 is TGTGCCAGCAGCCGTGGACTAGCGGGAAGCCCCTACGAGCAGTACTTC. Translation: CASSRGLAGSPYEQYF.

In its sample, this clonotype was seen a few times. The genes are TRBV6-1 and TRBJ1-1; no clear D gene. The CDR3 length is 10 residues. Germline lookup yields CDR1 MNHNS and CDR2 SASEGT. Trimming removed 6 bases at V and 6 bases at J, with 5 bases between. The CDR3 nucleotides read TGTGCCAGCAGCATTTCTGAAGCTTTCTTT. Amino acid sequence: CASSISEAFF.

The chain's CDR3 is CSAATGAGGYTF. As DNA, the CDR3 is TGCAGTGCTGCAACAGGGGCGGGGGGCTACACCTTC. The chain is built from TRBV20-1 and TRBJ1-2, with 7 bases aligning to TRBD1. Germline-derived CDR1 and CDR2 are DFQATT and SNEGSKA (reference sequence). Germline trimming cut 5 bases from V and 8 bases from J; bases unmatched to any gene: 8. This CDR3 is built from 12 residues.

This clonotype was seen a handful of times. The gene calls are TRBV28 and TRBJ1-2; no clear D gene. V was shortened by 4 bases and J by 7 bases, with 22 bases between the two germline ends. This CDR3 has 16 residues. The germline CDR1 and CDR2 sequences are MDHEN and SYDVKM. CDR3 amino acids: CASSSLIDGKSFGYTF. CDR3 bases: TGTGCCAGCAGTTCCTTAATTGACGGGAAGAGTTTTGGCTACACCTTC.

The chain uses TRBV10-3 and TRBJ2-5, with 15 bases aligning to TRBD2. The CDR3 has 16 residues. Losses at the gene ends were 3 bases for V and 4 bases for J; bases not matched to a gene: 3. Per germline, CDR1 ENHRY and CDR2 SYGVKD. CDR3 in DNA: TGTGCCATCAGTGATGGGACTAGCGGGAGGAGAGAGACCCAGTACTTC. Encoded protein: CAISDGTSGRRETQYF.

By share, this clonotype ranks as medium-sized (0.01 to 0.1%). J is TRBJ2-1 and V is TRBV28; TRBD2 matches at 9 bases. With 1 base clipped from V and 6 bases from J, the junction kept 10 bases outside the gene matches. The CDR3 contains 17 residues. Germline CDR1 and CDR2: MDHEN and SYDVKM. CDR3 in DNA: TGTGCCAGCAGTTTATCCTTACTGCGGGGGGGGATCAATGAGCAGTTCTTC. Protein sequence: CASSLSLLRGGINEQFF.

V gene TRBV25-1 combines with J gene TRBJ2-3, with 8 bases aligning to TRBD1. The trim removed 4 bases at V and 1 base at J, leaving 7 bases unmatched. The germline gives CDR1 MGHDK, CDR2 SYGVNS. The CDR3 extends over 16 amino acids. The CDR3 DNA reads as TGTGCCAGCAGTGGGATACAGGGGGTAGGCACAGATACGCAGTATTTT. Translating gives CASSGIQGVGTDTQYF. Variable domain in full (rest from reference TRBV25-1 and TRBJ2-3): EADIYQTPRYLVIGTGKKITLECSQTMGHDKMYWYQQDPGMELHLIHYSYGVNSTEKGDLSSESTVSRIRTEHFPLTLESARPSHTSQYLCASSGIQGVGTDTQYFGPGTRLTVL.

The gene calls are TRBV28 and TRBJ1-6; tentative D call: TRBD1 (5 bases). Germline CDR1 MDHEN, CDR2 SYDVKM. Trimming pared 4 bases from V and 7 bases from J, leaving 11 bases between. The CDR3 totals 14 residues. DNA for the CDR3: TGTGCCAGCAGTTACCCGACAGAAAATTCACCCCTCCACTTT. Encoded protein: CASSYPTENSPLHF.

V is TRBV29-1 and J is TRBJ1-3, with unresolved D. This CDR3 has 13 amino acids. Germline CDR1 and CDR2: SQVTM and ANQGSEA. V lost 0 bases and J 4 bases, leaving 7 bases between the germline ends. The CDR3, as DNA: TGCAGCGTTGAAGAAGTGAGCGGAAACACCATATATTTT. It encodes CSVEEVSGNTIYF.

V and J are TRBV7-2 and TRBJ2-3, with D perhaps matching TRBD2 (5 bases). The CDR3 consists of 18 residues. The germline CDR1 and CDR2 sequences are SGHTA and FQGNSA. The V end lost 1 base, the J end lost 3 bases, and 20 bases lay between the germline ends. CDR3 loop: CASSLGGSASTGTDTQYF. Here the CDR3 DNA reads TGTGCCAGCAGCTTAGGGGGTAGCGCCTCGACTGGGACAGATACGCAGTATTTT.

This chain links TRBV27 with TRBJ2-3; no clear D. Germline CDR1 MNHEY, CDR2 SMNVEV (reference sequence). This CDR3 contains 14 residues. V lost 3 bases to trimming and J lost 4 bases, with 11 bases between them. The chain's CDR3 is CASSLGRAADTQYF. In DNA form, the CDR3 reads TGTGCCAGCAGTTTGGGCCGGGCAGCAGATACGCAGTATTTT.

This clonotype was picked up a small number of times. The chain couples TRBV2 to TRBJ1-5; D is unresolved. This CDR3 comprises 13 residues. The germline CDR1 and CDR2 sequences are SNHLY and FYNNEI. With 4 bases removed from V and 5 bases from J, the gap between germline ends came to 9 bases. DNA of the CDR3: TGTGCCAGCAGTGCACAAAGCCATCAGCCCCAGCATTTT. Protein: CASSAQSHQPQHF.

This clonotype was picked up a small number of times. The chain carries TRBV20-1 and TRBJ2-1; tentatively, D is TRBD2 (6 bases). Germline-derived CDR1 and CDR2 are DFQATT and SNEGSKA (reference sequence). V lost 4 bases and J lost 5, with 15 bases in between. The CDR3 length is 14 residues. The CDR3 DNA reads as TGCAGTGCTATTAGACGGGGACTTCACAATGAGCAGTTCTTC. It translates to CSAIRRGLHNEQFF.

The DNA for the CDR3 is TGTGCCAGCAGTTCGACAGGCACCAATCAGCCCCAGCATTTT. Amino acids: CASSSTGTNQPQHF. V and J are TRBV28 and TRBJ1-5; possibly TRBD1 for D (6 bases). Trimming took 4 bases from V and 3 from J, leaving 10 bases between them. The CDR3 covers 14 residues. The V gene's germline CDR1 is MDHEN and CDR2 SYDVKM. Full variable domain (missing parts from reference TRBV28 and TRBJ1-5): DVKVTQSSRYLVKRTGEKVFLECVQDMDHENMFWYRQDPGLGLRLIYFSYDVKMKEKGDIPEGYSVSREKKERFSLILESASTNQTSMYLCASSSTGTNQPQHFGDGTRLSIL.

This clonotype was detected only a few times. This chain uses TRBV7-2 with TRBJ1-1; D uncertain. V lost 0 bases to trimming and J lost 4 bases, with 9 bases between them. The CDR3 runs to 14 residues. Looked up from germline, CDR1 is SGHTA and CDR2 is FQGNSA. The CDR3 sequence: CASSLAERGTEAFF. CDR3 nucleotides: TGTGCCAGCAGCTTAGCTGAACGGGGCACTGAAGCTTTCTTT. Using reference TRBV7-2 and TRBJ1-1 for the parts outside the CDR3, the full variable domain is GAGVSQSPSNKVTEKGKDVELRCDPISGHTALYWYRQSLGQGLEFLIYFQGNSAPDKSGLPSDRFSAERTGGSVSTLTIQRTQQEDSAVYLCASSLAERGTEAFFGQGTRLTVV.